This T cell receptor (beta chain) was sequenced for a study of blood T cell repertoires in COVID-19. CDR3 size: 16 residues. Trimming left V 1 base short and J 0 bases short, with 10 bases between. Germline CDR1 is SGHNT and CDR2 is YENEEA. This clone came up a few times. Sequencing was performed with immunoSEQ multiplex PCR; in TCRdb, only in-frame clones are kept and a portion is missing. The table records under 140,000 clones, around three quarters of them present only once. This sequence was found in a woman aged 60-75 years with acute or convalescent COVID-19. V gene TRBV11-3 combines with J gene TRBJ2-1; D possibly corresponds to TRBD2 (5 bases). Material for sequencing was peripheral blood. The CDR3 DNA is TGTGCCAGCAGCTTAGGTGGTAGCGCCTCCTACAATGAGCAGTTCTTC. Its translation: CASSLGGSASYNEQFF.